The 29 T cell receptor beta chains reported below all come from one sample, sequenced in a study of control samples from healthy donors and cancer patients. The table came from immunoSEQ multiplex PCR; TCRdb's copy has only in-frame clones and leaves some out. This table holds 150,000 to 200,000 clones, roughly nine tenths found once. The source material was blood. Receptors were obtained from a man aged 25 to 40 in good health.

This chain links TRBV5-6 with TRBJ2-6; weak D call: TRBD2 (7 bases). V was trimmed by 7 bases and J by 4 bases, leaving 18 bases between them. Germline lookup yields CDR1 SGHDT and CDR2 YYEEEE. The CDR3 contains 16 residues. The CDR3 loop reads CASAPLGGLGANVLTF. CDR3 bases: TGTGCCAGCGCCCCCCTGGGGGGGCTAGGGGCCAACGTCCTGACTTTC.

The rearrangement links TRBV28 to TRBJ2-7; unclear D gene. With 3 bases removed from V and 7 bases from J, the gap between germline ends came to 10 bases. CDR1 MDHEN and CDR2 SYDVKM come from the germline V gene. This CDR3 has 12 amino acids. This CDR3 is CASSLLFGEQYF. The CDR3 DNA is TGTGCCAGCAGTTTGTTGTTTGGGGAGCAGTACTTC. Combining the CDR3 with reference TRBV28 and TRBJ2-7 gives the whole variable domain DVKVTQSSRYLVKRTGEKVFLECVQDMDHENMFWYRQDPGLGLRLIYFSYDVKMKEKGDIPEGYSVSREKKERFSLILESASTNQTSMYLCASSLLFGEQYFGPGTRLTVT.

This sequence joins TRBV5-1 and TRBJ1-1; 12 nucleotides agree with TRBD1. Trimming cost V 4 bases and J 0 bases; bases outside gene matches: 7. There are 17 residues in the CDR3. Germline lookup yields CDR1 SGHRS and CDR2 YFSETQ. The CDR3 nucleotides are TGCGCCAGCAGCCCGGGACAGGGGGCGCAAATGAACACTGAAGCTTTCTTT. Protein: CASSPGQGAQMNTEAFF. Full variable domain (missing parts from reference TRBV5-1 and TRBJ1-1): KAGVTQTPRYLIKTRGQQVTLSCSPISGHRSVSWYQQTPGQGLQFLFEYFSETQRNKGNFPGRFSGRQFSNSRSEMNVSTLELGDSALYLCASSPGQGAQMNTEAFFGQGTRLTVV.

The V and J genes are TRBV2 and TRBJ2-1; 7 positions agree with TRBD2. The ends lost 3 bases at V and 4 bases at J; junction bases unmatched: 6. The germline V gene encodes CDR1 SNHLY and CDR2 FYNNEI. The length of the CDR3 is 15 residues. CDR3 residues: CASSDGRERYNEQFF. CDR3 nucleotide sequence: TGTGCCAGCAGTGACGGGCGGGAGAGATACAATGAGCAGTTCTTC.

This rearrangement joins TRBV6-1 to TRBJ1-2; the D gene is possibly TRBD1 (6 bases). Germline V lookup: CDR1 MNHNS, CDR2 SASEGT. The CDR3 has 15 amino acids. Trimming pared 1 base from V and 4 bases from J, leaving 13 bases between. The CDR3 bases are TGTGCCAGCAGTGAAGGGGTAGGGGGGATCTATGGCTACACCTTC. Protein: CASSEGVGGIYGYTF.

The chain employs TRBV29-1 and TRBJ1-2; 9 nucleotides align to TRBD1. This CDR3 contains 11 residues. J gave up 6 bases and V 8 bases, and 4 bases lay outside the gene matches. Germline loops: CDR1 SQVTM, CDR2 ANQGSEA. CDR3 sequence reads: CSIQGAHGYTF. The CDR3 DNA sequence: TGCAGCATACAGGGGGCGCATGGCTACACCTTC.

The chain's CDR3 is CASSDLSGRYNEQFF. CDR3 in DNA: TGTGCCAGCAGTGATCTTAGCGGGCGCTACAATGAGCAGTTCTTC. The gene calls are TRBV2 and TRBJ2-1; 7 bases match TRBD2. Trimming cost V 3 bases and J 3 bases; bases outside gene matches: 5. The CDR3 extends over 15 amino acids. Germline CDR1 and CDR2: SNHLY and FYNNEI.

The V call is TRBV7-9, the J call TRBJ2-5, with unresolved D. Trimming removed 1 base at V and 3 bases at J, with 9 bases between. Per germline, CDR1 SEHNR and CDR2 FQNEAQ (reference sequence). The CDR3 is 14 residues long. Written as DNA, the CDR3 is TGTGCCAGCAGCTTAGTTGGATACGAAGAGACCCAGTACTTC. It encodes CASSLVGYEETQYF. The complete variable domain, with remaining parts taken from reference TRBV7-9 and TRBJ2-5, reads DTGVSQNPRHKITKRGQNVTFRCDPISEHNRLYWYRQTLGQGPEFLTYFQNEAQLEKSRLLSDRFSAERPKGSFSTLEIQRTEQGDSAMYLCASSLVGYEETQYFGPGTRLLVL.

The chain links TRBV30 to TRBJ1-1; possible D gene TRBD1, 6 bases. The germline V and J ends were trimmed by 3 bases and 8 bases, with 13 bases remaining between them. This CDR3 spans 12 amino acids. CDR1 GTSNPN and CDR2 SVGIG come from the germline V gene (reference sequence). The DNA for the CDR3 is TGTGCCTGGAGGGGGGCGGGCCTCGAAGCTTTCTTT. Its translation: CAWRGAGLEAFF.

The rearrangement joins TRBV28 to TRBJ1-5, with TRBD1 as a possible D gene (5 bases). This CDR3 is 12 amino acids long. Between the trimmed V and J ends, which lost 10 bases and 3 bases, there was a span of 10 bases. The germline gives CDR1 MDHEN, CDR2 SYDVKM. In nucleotides, the CDR3 is TGTGCCACTTACAGGCACAATCAGCCCCAGCATTTT. Translated, it gives CATYRHNQPQHF.

The chain has TRBV28 and TRBJ2-4; D remains ambiguous. The V gene lost 6 bases and the J gene lost 3 bases, with 9 bases spanning the gap. Per the germline V gene, CDR1 is MDHEN and CDR2 is SYDVKM. The CDR3 spans 13 residues. The chain's CDR3 is CASRGIGKNIQYF. The CDR3 bases are TGTGCCAGCAGAGGGATAGGCAAAAACATTCAGTACTTC.

The chain joins TRBV12-3 or TRBV12-4 to TRBJ2-3; D is ambiguous. V was clipped by 3 bases and J by 5 bases, with 6 bases between them. The CDR3 consists of 12 residues. This CDR3 reads CASSLTRDTQYF. CDR3 nucleotide sequence: TGTGCCAGCAGTTTGACCAGAGATACGCAGTATTTT.

This chain uses TRBV3-1 (or the pseudogene TRBV3-2) with TRBJ1-4; 7 bases map to TRBD1. This CDR3 contains 15 residues. Germline trimming cut 4 bases from V and 5 bases from J; bases unmatched to any gene: 7. From germline, CDR1 is LGHDT and CDR2 YNNKEL (reference sequence). CDR3 loop: CASSRPGTVNEKLFF. CDR3 nucleotides: TGTGCCAGCAGCCGACCTGGGACAGTGAATGAAAAACTGTTTTTT.

This chain links TRBV5-4 with TRBJ2-1; D gene unclear. CDR3 length: 11 residues. The V and J ends lost 2 bases and 5 bases respectively, with 2 bases between them. Germline lookup yields CDR1 SGHNT and CDR2 YYREEE (reference sequence). The CDR3 DNA follows: TGTGCCAGCAGCTTCGACAATGAGCAGTTCTTC. It encodes CASSFDNEQFF.

The rearrangement uses TRBV5-6 and TRBJ2-2; 9 bases line up with TRBD2. Trimming took 0 bases from V and 5 from J; bases not matched to a gene: 8. This CDR3 is built from 17 residues. Germline V gives CDR1 SGHDT, CDR2 YYEEEE. Here the CDR3 DNA reads TGTGCCAGCAGCTTGGGGGGGCCGGGACTAGCAACCGGGGAGCTGTTTTTT. It encodes CASSLGGPGLATGELFF. Filled out from reference TRBV5-6 and TRBJ2-2, the complete variable domain reads DAGVTQSPTHLIKTRGQQVTLRCSPKSGHDTVSWYQQALGQGPQFIFQYYEEEERQRGNFPDRFSGHQFPNYSSELNVNALLLGDSALYLCASSLGGPGLATGELFFGEGSRLTVL.

The CDR3 nucleotides read TGTGCCAGCAGTTTTCTCGGGCCCACAGATACGCAGTATTTT. Translated: CASSFLGPTDTQYF. The rearrangement links TRBV27 to TRBJ2-3, with D unclear. CDR1 and CDR2 (germline): MNHEY, SMNVEV (reference sequence). The CDR3 covers 14 residues. Trimming shortened V by 3 bases and J by 2 bases, and 9 bases separated the two germline ends.

This chain uses TRBV15 with TRBJ1-5, with D hard to call. CDR3 length: 14 amino acids. V lost 1 base and J lost 3, with 7 bases in between. CDR1 is LNHNV, CDR2 YYDKDF, per germline (reference sequence). CDR3 nucleotide sequence: TGTGCCACCAGCAGAGGAGGAAACAATCAGCCCCAGCATTTT. Encoded protein: CATSRGGNNQPQHF.

This clone has just one count. The V gene is TRBV5-6, the J gene TRBJ2-7; TRBD1 matches 7 bases. Trimming took 2 bases from V and 3 from J; bases not matched to a gene: 2. CDR3 length: 13 residues. The V gene's germline CDR1 is SGHDT and CDR2 YYEEEE. CDR3 amino acids: CASSFDRDYEQYF. CDR3 nucleotide sequence: TGTGCCAGCAGCTTTGACAGGGACTACGAGCAGTACTTC.

The rearrangement joins TRBV10-3 to TRBJ2-7, with 11 bases identical to TRBD2. The CDR3 totals 15 residues. The V gene's germline CDR1 is ENHRY and CDR2 SYGVKD. V dropped 5 bases and J dropped 0; count of bases not matched to a gene: 3. The CDR3 coding sequence is TGTGCCATCAGTCTAGCGGGAGGACTCTCCTACGAGCAGTACTTC. Amino acids: CAISLAGGLSYEQYF.

This clone was seen a single time. The rearrangement uses TRBV7-2 and TRBJ1-5; D unresolved. V shed 5 bases and J shed 1 base, with 12 bases lying between them. The CDR3 sequence is 15 residues long. The V gene's germline CDR1 is SGHTA and CDR2 FQGNSA. In nucleotides, the CDR3 is TGTGCCAGCAGCCTAACGTCAATCAGCAATCAGCCCCAGCATTTT. Protein product: CASSLTSISNQPQHF.

The chain combines TRBV27 with TRBJ2-4; 8 bases agree with TRBD1. CDR3 length equals 15 residues. V gave up 5 bases and J gave up 5 bases; unmatched junction bases: 8. Germline lookup yields CDR1 MNHEY and CDR2 SMNVEV (reference sequence). The CDR3 region has the DNA TGTGCCAGCAGTGCCCGGACAGGGATTGAAAACATTCAGTACTTC. It translates to CASSARTGIENIQYF.

The chain uses TRBV11-2 and TRBJ2-5; 11 positions match TRBD2. The length of the CDR3 is 14 residues. Trimming at V came to 6 bases and at J to 5 bases, leaving 5 bases not matched to a gene. The V gene's germline CDR1 is SGHAT and CDR2 FQNNGV. The CDR3 here is CASRRLAGRETQYF. The CDR3 nucleotides read TGTGCCAGCAGACGACTAGCGGGGCGGGAGACCCAGTACTTC.

This chain connects TRBV5-1 to TRBJ2-5; the D gene is possibly TRBD1 (5 bases). Trimming pared 0 bases from V and 0 bases from J, leaving 12 bases between. Germline CDR1 is SGHRS and CDR2 is YFSETQ. This CDR3 has 16 residues. For the CDR3, the DNA is TGCGCCAGCAGCTTGGGGGGCTCTGAGGACCAAGAGACCCAGTACTTC. Protein: CASSLGGSEDQETQYF.

J is TRBJ2-5 and V is TRBV5-8, with a weak D call TRBD1 (5 bases). With 0 bases removed from V and 7 bases from J, the gap between germline ends came to 16 bases. The CDR3 runs to 15 residues. Looked up from germline, CDR1 is SGHTS and CDR2 is YDEGEE. The DNA of the CDR3 is TGTGCCAGCAGCTTGGCCCTGACAGCCCCAGGGACCCAGTACTTC. It encodes CASSLALTAPGTQYF. The full variable domain, its missing parts supplied by reference TRBV5-8 and TRBJ2-5, is EAGVTQSPTHLIKTRGQQATLRCSPISGHTSVYWYQQALGLGLQFLLWYDEGEERNRGNFPPRFSGRQFPNYSSELNVNALELEDSALYLCASSLALTAPGTQYFGPGTRLLVL.

The count of this clone is one. J is TRBJ1-1 and V is TRBV5-1, with 8 nucleotides matching TRBD1. The CDR3 is made up of 15 amino acids. Germline CDR1 reads SGHRS; CDR2 reads YFSETQ. The V segment lost 4 bases and the J segment 1 base; nucleotides outside the gene matches: 6. The CDR3 is CASSRNRGENTEAFF. The CDR3 coding sequence is TGCGCCAGCAGCCGAAACAGGGGGGAGAACACTGAAGCTTTCTTT.

The gene calls are TRBV7-2 and TRBJ2-1; no reliable D call. The CDR3 covers 16 residues. From germline, CDR1 is SGHTA and CDR2 FQGNSA. Trimming took 4 bases from V and 0 from J, leaving 13 bases between them. Here the CDR3 reads CASSSTRLNSYNEQFF. The CDR3, as DNA: TGTGCCAGCAGCTCCACCCGATTGAACTCCTACAATGAGCAGTTCTTC.

This sequence joins TRBV7-2 and TRBJ1-2; D gene unclear. The germline V gene has CDR1 SGHTA and CDR2 FQGNSA. The V end lost 1 base, the J end lost 4 bases, and 7 bases lay between the germline ends. The CDR3 is 13 amino acids. CDR3: CASSLDKSYGYTF. As DNA, the CDR3 is TGTGCCAGCAGCTTAGACAAGTCCTATGGCTACACCTTC.

The count of this clone is one. V and J are TRBV3-1 (or the pseudogene TRBV3-2) and TRBJ2-7; D remains ambiguous. The CDR3 is 14 residues long. Deletions cut 0 bases from V and 1 base from J, with 7 bases between. From germline, CDR1 is LGHDT and CDR2 YNNKEL (reference sequence). CDR3 nucleotide sequence: TGTGCCAGCAGCCAAGATATCCTTTCCTACGAGCAGTACTTC. Translating it yields CASSQDILSYEQYF.

The chain carries TRBV5-1 and TRBJ1-4; D unresolved. This CDR3 has 14 residues. Trimming cost V 0 bases and J 3 bases, with 6 bases left between them. CDR1 is SGHRS and CDR2 is YFSETQ in the germline V gene. The CDR3 region is CASSLEMPNEKLFF. In DNA form, the CDR3 reads TGCGCCAGCAGCTTGGAGATGCCTAATGAAAAACTGTTTTTT.